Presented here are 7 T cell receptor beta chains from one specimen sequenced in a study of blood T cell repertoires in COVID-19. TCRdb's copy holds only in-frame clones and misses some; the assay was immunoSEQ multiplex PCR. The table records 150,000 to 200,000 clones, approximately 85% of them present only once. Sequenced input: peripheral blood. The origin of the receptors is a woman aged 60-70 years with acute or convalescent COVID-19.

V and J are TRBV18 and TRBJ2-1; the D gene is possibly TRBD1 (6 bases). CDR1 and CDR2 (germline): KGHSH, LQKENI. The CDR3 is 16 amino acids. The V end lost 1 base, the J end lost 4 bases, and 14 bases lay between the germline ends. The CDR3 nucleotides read TGTGCCAGCTCACCACTATCCAGGGGTGGATACAATGAGCAGTTCTTC. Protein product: CASSPLSRGGYNEQFF.

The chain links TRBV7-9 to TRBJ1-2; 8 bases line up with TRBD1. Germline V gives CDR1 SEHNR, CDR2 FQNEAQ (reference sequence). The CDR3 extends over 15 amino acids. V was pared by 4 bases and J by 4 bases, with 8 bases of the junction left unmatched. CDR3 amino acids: CASSSRQGAFYGYTF. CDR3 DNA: TGTGCCAGCAGCTCCCGTCAGGGGGCGTTCTATGGCTACACCTTC.

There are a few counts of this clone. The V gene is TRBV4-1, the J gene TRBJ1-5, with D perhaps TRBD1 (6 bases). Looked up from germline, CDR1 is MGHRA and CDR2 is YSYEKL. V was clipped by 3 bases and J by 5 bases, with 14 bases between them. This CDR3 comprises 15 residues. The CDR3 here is CASSQGTGSDQPQHF. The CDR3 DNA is TGCGCCAGCAGCCAGGGAACAGGGTCCGATCAGCCCCAGCATTTT.

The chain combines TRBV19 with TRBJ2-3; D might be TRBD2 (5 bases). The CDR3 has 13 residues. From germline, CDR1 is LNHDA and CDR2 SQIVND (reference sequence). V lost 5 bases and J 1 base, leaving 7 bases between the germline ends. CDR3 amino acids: CASSGLGTDTQYF. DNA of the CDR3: TGTGCCAGTAGTGGACTCGGCACAGATACGCAGTATTTT.

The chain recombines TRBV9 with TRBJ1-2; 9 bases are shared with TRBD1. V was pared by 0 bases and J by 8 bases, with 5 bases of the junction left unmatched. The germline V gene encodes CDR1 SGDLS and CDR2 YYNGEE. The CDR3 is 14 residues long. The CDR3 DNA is TGTGCCAGCAGCGTAGGGGGGACAGGGAGCGGCTACACCTTC. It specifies CASSVGGTGSGYTF.

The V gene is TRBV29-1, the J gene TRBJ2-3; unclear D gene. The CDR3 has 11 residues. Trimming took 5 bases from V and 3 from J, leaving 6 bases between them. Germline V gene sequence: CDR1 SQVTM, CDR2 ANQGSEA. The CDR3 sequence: CSVLRTDTQYF. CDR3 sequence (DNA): TGCAGCGTTCTCCGTACAGATACGCAGTATTTT.

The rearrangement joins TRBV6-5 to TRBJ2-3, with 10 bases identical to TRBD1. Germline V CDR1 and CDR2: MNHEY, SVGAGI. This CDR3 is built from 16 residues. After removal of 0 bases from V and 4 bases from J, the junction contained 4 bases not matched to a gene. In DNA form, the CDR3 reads TGTGCCAGCAGTTACTCGAGGACAGGGGGGTCAGATACGCAGTATTTT. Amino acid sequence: CASSYSRTGGSDTQYF.